This T cell receptor beta chain came from a study of cytomegalovirus exposure and HLA in healthy donors. 60 Vbeta and 13 Jbeta primers were used in PCR. Here immunoSEQ multiplex PCR was the method, and the copy in TCRdb shows in-frame clones only, minus some. The table for this sample gives fewer than 45,000 clones. The CDR3 is 14 residues long. Germline values: CDR1 SGHNT, CDR2 YYREEE (reference sequence). V shed 3 bases and J shed 5 bases, with 14 bases lying between them. V is TRBV5-4 and J is TRBJ1-2, with a possible D match to TRBD1 (6 bases). This clonotype was obtained from a woman aged 25-40 years in good health and CMV-seronegative. The sample comprised PBMCs. This CDR3 is CASSSKDSAYGYTF. The DNA of the CDR3 is TGTGCCAGCAGCTCAAAGGACAGTGCGTATGGCTACACCTTC.